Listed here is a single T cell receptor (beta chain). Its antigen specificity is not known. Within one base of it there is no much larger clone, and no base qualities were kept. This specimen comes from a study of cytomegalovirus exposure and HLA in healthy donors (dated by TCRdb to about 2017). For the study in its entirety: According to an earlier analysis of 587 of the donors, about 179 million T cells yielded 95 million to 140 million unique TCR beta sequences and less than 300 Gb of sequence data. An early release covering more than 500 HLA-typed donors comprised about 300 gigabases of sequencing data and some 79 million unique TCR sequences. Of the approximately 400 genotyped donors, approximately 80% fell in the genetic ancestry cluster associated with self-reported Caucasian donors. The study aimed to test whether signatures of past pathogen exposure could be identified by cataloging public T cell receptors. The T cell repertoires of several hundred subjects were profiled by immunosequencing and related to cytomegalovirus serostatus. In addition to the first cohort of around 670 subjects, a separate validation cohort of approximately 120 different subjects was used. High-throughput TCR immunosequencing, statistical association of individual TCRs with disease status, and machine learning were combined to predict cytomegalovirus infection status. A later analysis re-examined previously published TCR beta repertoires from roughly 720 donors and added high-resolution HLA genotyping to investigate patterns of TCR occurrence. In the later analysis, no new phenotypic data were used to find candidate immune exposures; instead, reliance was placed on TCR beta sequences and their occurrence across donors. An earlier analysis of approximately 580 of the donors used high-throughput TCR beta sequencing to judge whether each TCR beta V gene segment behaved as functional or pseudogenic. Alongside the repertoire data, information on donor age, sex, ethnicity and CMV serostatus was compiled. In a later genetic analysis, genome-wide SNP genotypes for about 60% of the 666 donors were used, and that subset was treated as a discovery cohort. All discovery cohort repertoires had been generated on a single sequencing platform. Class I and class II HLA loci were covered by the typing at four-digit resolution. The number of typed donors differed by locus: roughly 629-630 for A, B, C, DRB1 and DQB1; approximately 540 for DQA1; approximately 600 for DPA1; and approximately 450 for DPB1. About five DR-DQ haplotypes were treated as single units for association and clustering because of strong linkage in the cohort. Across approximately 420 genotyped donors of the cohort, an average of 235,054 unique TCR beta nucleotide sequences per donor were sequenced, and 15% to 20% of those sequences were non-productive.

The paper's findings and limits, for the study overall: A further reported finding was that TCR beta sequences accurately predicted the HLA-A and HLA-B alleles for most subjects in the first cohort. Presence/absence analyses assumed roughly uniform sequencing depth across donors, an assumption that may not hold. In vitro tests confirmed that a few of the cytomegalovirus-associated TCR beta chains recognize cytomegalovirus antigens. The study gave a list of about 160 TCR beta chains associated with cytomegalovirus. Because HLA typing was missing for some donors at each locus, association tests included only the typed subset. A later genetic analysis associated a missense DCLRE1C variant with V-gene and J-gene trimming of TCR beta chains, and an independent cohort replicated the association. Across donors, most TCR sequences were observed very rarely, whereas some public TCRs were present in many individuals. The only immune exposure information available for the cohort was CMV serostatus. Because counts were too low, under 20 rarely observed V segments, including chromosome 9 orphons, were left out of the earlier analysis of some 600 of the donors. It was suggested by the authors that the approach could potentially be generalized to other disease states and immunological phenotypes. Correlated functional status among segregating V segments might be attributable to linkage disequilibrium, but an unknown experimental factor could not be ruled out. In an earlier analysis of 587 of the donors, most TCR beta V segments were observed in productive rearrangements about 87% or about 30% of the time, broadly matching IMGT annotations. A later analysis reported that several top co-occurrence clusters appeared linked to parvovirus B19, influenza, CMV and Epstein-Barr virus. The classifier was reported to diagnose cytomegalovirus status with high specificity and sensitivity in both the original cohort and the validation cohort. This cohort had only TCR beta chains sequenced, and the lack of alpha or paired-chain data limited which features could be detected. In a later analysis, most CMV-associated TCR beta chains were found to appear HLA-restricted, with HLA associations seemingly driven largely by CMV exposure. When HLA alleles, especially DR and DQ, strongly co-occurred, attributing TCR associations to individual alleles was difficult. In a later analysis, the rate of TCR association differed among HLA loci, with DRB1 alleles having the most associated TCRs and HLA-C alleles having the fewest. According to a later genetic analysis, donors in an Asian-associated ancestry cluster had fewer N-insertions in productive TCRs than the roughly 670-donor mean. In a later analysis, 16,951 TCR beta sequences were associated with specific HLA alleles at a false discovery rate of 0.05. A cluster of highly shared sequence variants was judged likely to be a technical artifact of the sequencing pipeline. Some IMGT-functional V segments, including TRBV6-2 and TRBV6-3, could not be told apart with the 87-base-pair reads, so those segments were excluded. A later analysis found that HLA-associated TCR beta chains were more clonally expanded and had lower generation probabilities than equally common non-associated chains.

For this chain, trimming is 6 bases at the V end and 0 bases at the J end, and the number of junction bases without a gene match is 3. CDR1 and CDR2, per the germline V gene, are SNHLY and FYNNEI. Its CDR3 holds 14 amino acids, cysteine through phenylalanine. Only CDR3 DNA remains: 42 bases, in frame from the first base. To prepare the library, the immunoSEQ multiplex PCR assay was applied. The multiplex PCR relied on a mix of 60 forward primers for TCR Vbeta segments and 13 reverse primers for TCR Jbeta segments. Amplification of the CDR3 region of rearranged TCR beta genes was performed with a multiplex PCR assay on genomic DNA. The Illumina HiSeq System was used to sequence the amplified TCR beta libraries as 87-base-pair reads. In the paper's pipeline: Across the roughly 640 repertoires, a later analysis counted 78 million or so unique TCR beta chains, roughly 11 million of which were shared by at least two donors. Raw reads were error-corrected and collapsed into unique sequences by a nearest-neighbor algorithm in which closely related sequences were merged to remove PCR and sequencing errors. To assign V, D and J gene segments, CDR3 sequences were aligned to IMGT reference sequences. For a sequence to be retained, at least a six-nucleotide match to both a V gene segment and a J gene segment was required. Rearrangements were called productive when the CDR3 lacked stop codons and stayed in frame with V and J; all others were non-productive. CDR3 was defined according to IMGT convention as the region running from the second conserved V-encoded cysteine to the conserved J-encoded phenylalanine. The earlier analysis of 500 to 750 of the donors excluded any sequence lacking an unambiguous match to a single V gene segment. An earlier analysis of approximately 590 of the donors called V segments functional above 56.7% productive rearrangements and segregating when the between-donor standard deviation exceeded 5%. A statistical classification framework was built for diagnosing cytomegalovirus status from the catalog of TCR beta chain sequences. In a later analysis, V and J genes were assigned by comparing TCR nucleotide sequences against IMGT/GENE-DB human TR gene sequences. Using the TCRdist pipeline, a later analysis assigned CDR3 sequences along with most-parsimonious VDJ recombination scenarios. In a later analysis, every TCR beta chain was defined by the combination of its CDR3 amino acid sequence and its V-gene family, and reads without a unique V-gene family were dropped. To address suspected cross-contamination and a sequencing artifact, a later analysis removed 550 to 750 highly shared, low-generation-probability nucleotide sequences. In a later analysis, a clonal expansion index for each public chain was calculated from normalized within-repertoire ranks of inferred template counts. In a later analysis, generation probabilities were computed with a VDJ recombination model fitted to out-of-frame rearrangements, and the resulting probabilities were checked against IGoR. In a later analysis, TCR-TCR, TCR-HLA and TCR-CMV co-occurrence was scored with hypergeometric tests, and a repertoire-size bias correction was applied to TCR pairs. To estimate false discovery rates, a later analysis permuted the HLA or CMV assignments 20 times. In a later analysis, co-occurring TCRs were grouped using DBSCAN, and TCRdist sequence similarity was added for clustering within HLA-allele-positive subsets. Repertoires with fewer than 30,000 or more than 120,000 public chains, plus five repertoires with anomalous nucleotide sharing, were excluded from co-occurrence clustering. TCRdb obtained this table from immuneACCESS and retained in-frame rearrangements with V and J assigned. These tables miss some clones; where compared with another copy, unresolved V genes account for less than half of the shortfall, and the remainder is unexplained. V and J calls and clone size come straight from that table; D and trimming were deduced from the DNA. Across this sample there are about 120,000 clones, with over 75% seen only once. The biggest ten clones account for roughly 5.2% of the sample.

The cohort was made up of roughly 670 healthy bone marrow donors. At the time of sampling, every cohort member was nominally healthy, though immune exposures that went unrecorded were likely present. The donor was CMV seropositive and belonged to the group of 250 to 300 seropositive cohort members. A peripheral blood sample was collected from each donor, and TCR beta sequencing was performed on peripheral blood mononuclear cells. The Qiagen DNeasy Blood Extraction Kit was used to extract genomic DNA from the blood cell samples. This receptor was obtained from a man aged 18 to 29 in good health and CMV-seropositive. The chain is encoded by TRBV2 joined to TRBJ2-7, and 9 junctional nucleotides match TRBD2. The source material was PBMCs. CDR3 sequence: CASRVSGSSYEQYF. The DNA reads TGTGCCAGCAGGGTTAGCGGGAGCTCCTACGAGCAGTACTTC. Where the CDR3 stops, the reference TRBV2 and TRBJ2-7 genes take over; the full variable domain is EPEVTQTPSHQVTQMGQEVILRCVPISNHLYFYWYRQILGQKVEFLVSFYNNEISEKSEIFDDQFSVERPDGSNFTLKIRSTKLEDSAMYFCASRVSGSSYEQYFGPGTRLTVT.